The clone carrying this TCR beta chain was recorded only once. This sample stems from a study of Ad26.COV2.S vaccination and SARS-CoV-2 variants. The repertoire was sequenced with immunoSEQ multiplex PCR; TCRdb's copy has only in-frame clones and lacks some. Altogether around 500,000 clones are present, 70% to 90% being singletons, with the ten largest covering 1.7%. Treatment noted: about 20 received Ad26.COV2.S at low or high dose, single or two shots; five or six received placebo; per-sample allocation not given. Sampling took place 63 days after the first vaccine or placebo injection. Deletions cut 6 bases from V and 1 base from J, with 12 bases between. CDR3 length: 15 amino acids. Germline V CDR1 and CDR2: LNHDA, SQIVND (reference sequence).

The TCR was taken from a person between 18 and 65 years old who received the Ad26.COV2.S COVID-19 vaccine or a placebo. The source was peripheral blood, collected in a trial of Ad26.COV2.S vaccine versus placebo. V and J are TRBV19 and TRBJ2-2, with no clear D. CDR3 amino acids: CASRVISENTGELFF. The CDR3 nucleotides read TGTGCCAGTAGGGTCATTTCCGAGAACACCGGGGAGCTGTTTTTT. Full variable domain (missing parts from reference TRBV19 and TRBJ2-2): DGGITQSPKYLFRKEGQNVTLSCEQNLNHDAMYWYRQDPGQGLRLIYYSQIVNDFQKGDIAEGYSVSREKKESFPLTVTSAQKNPTAFYLCASRVISENTGELFFGEGSRLTVL.